Listed here are 23 T cell receptor beta chains from one sample, sequenced in a study of blood T cell repertoires in COVID-19. Method: immunoSEQ multiplex PCR; TCRdb's copy keeps in-frame clones and lacks some. Among about 150,000 clones listed, roughly nine tenths were seen once. Material for sequencing was peripheral blood. Receptor source: a man aged 50 to 59 with acute or convalescent COVID-19.

The V call is TRBV12-2, the J call TRBJ1-6; TRBD1 is taken as the D call from the table, unchecked against the DNA. TRBV12-2 is a recognized pseudogene. The CDR3 totals 17 residues. In DNA form, the CDR3 reads TGTGCAAGTCGCTTAGCGCGAGTTACAGACAATAATTCACCCCTCCACTTT. Protein sequence: CASRLARVTDNNSPLHF.

This clone was detected a few times. V usage is TRBV7-2 and J usage is TRBJ2-5, with TRBD2 as a possible D gene (6 bases). CDR3 length equals 13 residues. Trimming shortened V by 7 bases and J by 5 bases, and 14 bases separated the two germline ends. Germline assignment: CDR1 SGHTA and CDR2 FQGNSA. The CDR3 bases are TGTGCCAGCACCCCGAGCGGGCGGGAGACCCAGTACTTC. This encodes CASTPSGRETQYF. Full variable domain (outside the CDR3, taken from reference TRBV7-2 and TRBJ2-5): GAGVSQSPSNKVTEKGKDVELRCDPISGHTALYWYRQSLGQGLEFLIYFQGNSAPDKSGLPSDRFSAERTGGSVSTLTIQRTQQEDSAVYLCASTPSGRETQYFGPGTRLLVL.

The V call is TRBV19, the J call TRBJ1-1; 8 bases map to TRBD1. Per germline, CDR1 LNHDA and CDR2 SQIVND (reference sequence). The CDR3 spans 13 residues. J lost 8 bases, V lost 3 bases, and 5 bases had no gene match. The CDR3, as DNA: TGTGCCAGTAGTATTGGTGGACAGGGAGAAGCTTTCTTT. Amino acid sequence: CASSIGGQGEAFF.

This clone was seen a single time. This chain joins TRBV28 and TRBJ1-3; D is perhaps TRBD1 (5 bases). There are 13 residues in the CDR3. V was cut by 5 bases and J by 5 bases, with 10 bases left in between. The germline V gene has CDR1 MDHEN and CDR2 SYDVKM. In DNA, the CDR3 is TGTGCCAGCAGTCCTAGACAGAGAAACACCATATATTTT. This gives the protein CASSPRQRNTIYF.

The chain employs TRBV10-2 and TRBJ1-5, with D possibly TRBD1 on 5 matching bases. V was pared by 7 bases and J by 5 bases, with 15 bases between. Germline V gene sequence: CDR1 WSHSY, CDR2 SAAADI. The CDR3 totals 14 residues. The CDR3 protein is CASKRDGGDQPQHF. CDR3 DNA: TGCGCCAGCAAAAGAGATGGGGGGGATCAGCCCCAGCATTTT.

The chain carries TRBV4-2 and TRBJ1-6; tentative D call: TRBD1 (6 bases). V was cut by 5 bases and J by 6 bases, with 17 bases left in between. Germline loops: CDR1 LGHNA, CDR2 YNFKEQ. This CDR3 comprises 16 residues. The CDR3 sequence is CASSNEIQGINSPLHF. CDR3 bases: TGTGCCAGCAGCAACGAAATACAGGGTATTAATTCACCCCTCCACTTT.

V is TRBV7-8 and J is TRBJ2-3; TRBD2 matches at 11 bases. Losses at the gene ends were 5 bases for V and 4 bases for J; bases not matched to a gene: 2. In germline, CDR1 is SGHVS, CDR2 FQNEAQ. The CDR3 sequence is 14 residues long. The CDR3 region has the DNA TGTGCCAGCAGCCTGACTAGCGGGGCAGATACGCAGTATTTT. Amino acid sequence: CASSLTSGADTQYF.

V gene TRBV5-6 combines with J gene TRBJ2-1, with 8 bases identical to TRBD1. CDR3 size: 16 residues. Unmatched junction bases numbered 7, after V lost 3 bases and J lost 2 bases. Germline CDR1 reads SGHDT; CDR2 reads YYEEEE. As DNA, the CDR3 is TGTGCCAGCAGCTCCCGGACAGGGTCGGCCTACAATGAGCAGTTCTTC. Its translation: CASSSRTGSAYNEQFF.

The V and J genes are TRBV6-2 or TRBV6-3 and TRBJ1-5; tentatively, D is TRBD1 (5 bases). V lost 0 bases and J 3 bases, leaving 9 bases between the germline ends. Germline V gene sequence: CDR1 MNHEY, CDR2 SVGEGT. The CDR3 is made up of 15 amino acids. Written as DNA, the CDR3 is TGTGCCAGCAGTTACTCGACAGCCTACAATCAGCCCCAGCATTTT. Translating it yields CASSYSTAYNQPQHF.

The chain's CDR3 is CASDRDNSPLHF. In DNA form, the CDR3 reads TGCGCCAGCGACAGGGACAATTCACCCCTCCACTTT. This chain connects TRBV23-1 to TRBJ1-6, with 7 bases aligning to TRBD1. TRBV23-1 is marked as an open reading frame, function uncertain. The CDR3 is 12 amino acids. V shed 8 bases and J 7 bases; nucleotides not matched to a gene: 2.

The chain links TRBV11-3 to TRBJ2-1, with TRBD1 matching over 8 bases. CDR1 is SGHNT, CDR2 YENEEA, per germline. V was pared by 1 base and J by 4 bases, with 9 bases of the junction left unmatched. CDR3 length: 17 residues. Here the CDR3 reads CASSLVSTGVEYNEQFF. CDR3 nucleotides: TGTGCCAGCAGCTTAGTGTCGACAGGGGTGGAGTACAATGAGCAGTTCTTC.

This clone occurred once. The chain carries TRBV2 and TRBJ2-1; TRBD2 aligns across 7 bases. Germline V gene sequence: CDR1 SNHLY, CDR2 FYNNEI. V was clipped by 9 bases and J by 5 bases; unmatched bases: 13. The CDR3 loop spans 15 amino acids. CDR3 nucleotide sequence: TGTGCCAGTAGGAGAGGCGGGAGCTTCGACAATGAGCAGTTCTTC. This gives the protein CASRRGGSFDNEQFF.

The chain employs TRBV13 and TRBJ2-1; TRBD2 matches 10 bases. J gave up 0 bases and V 4 bases, and 9 bases lay outside the gene matches. CDR1 and CDR2 from the germline V gene are PRHDT and FYEKMQ (reference sequence). The CDR3 has 18 amino acids. The CDR3 nucleotides are TGTGCCAGCAGCTCCGGACTAGCGGCCCGGAGCTCCTACAATGAGCAGTTCTTC. Translated: CASSSGLAARSSYNEQFF.

V usage is TRBV6-5 and J usage is TRBJ2-5, with 9 bases fitting TRBD1. The germline CDR1 and CDR2 sequences are MNHEY and SVGAGI. The CDR3 spans 14 residues. Unmatched junction bases numbered 1, after V lost 2 bases and J lost 3 bases. The CDR3 loop reads CASSYRDREETQYF. As DNA, the CDR3 is TGTGCCAGCAGTTACCGGGACAGGGAAGAGACCCAGTACTTC.

The gene calls are TRBV5-1 and TRBJ2-3, with D possibly TRBD2 on 5 matching bases. In germline, CDR1 is SGHRS, CDR2 YFSETQ. CDR3 length equals 16 residues. Trimming left V 2 bases short and J 0 bases short, with 13 bases between. CDR3 nucleotide sequence: TGCGCCAGCAGCTTTGGGTCTAGCCCTAGCACAGATACGCAGTATTTT. This codes for CASSFGSSPSTDTQYF.

The chain is built from TRBV4-1 and TRBJ2-3; 7 bases match TRBD1. This CDR3 contains 16 residues. After removal of 3 bases from V and 5 bases from J, the junction contained 11 bases not matched to a gene. CDR1 is MGHRA and CDR2 is YSYEKL in the germline V gene. CDR3 amino acids: CASSHPTGISRDTQYF. The CDR3 DNA follows: TGCGCCAGCAGCCACCCGACAGGGATTAGTAGAGATACGCAGTATTTT.

The chain carries TRBV7-8 and TRBJ2-7; tentatively, D is TRBD1 (6 bases). Germline loops: CDR1 SGHVS, CDR2 FQNEAQ. Trimming left V 6 bases short and J 1 base short, with 7 bases between. This CDR3 has 12 residues. CDR3 DNA sequence: TGTGCCAGCAGGGACAGTTCCTACGAGCAGTACTTC. It specifies CASRDSSYEQYF.

The J gene is TRBJ2-2, the V gene TRBV18; TRBD2 agrees at 10 bases. Losses at the gene ends were 6 bases for V and 4 bases for J; bases not matched to a gene: 2. CDR3 length: 14 residues. Germline loops: CDR1 KGHSH, CDR2 LQKENI. CDR3 region: CASSIAGGTGELFF. The CDR3 region has the DNA TGTGCCAGCTCTATAGCGGGAGGCACCGGGGAGCTGTTTTTT. The full variable domain, its missing parts supplied by reference TRBV18 and TRBJ2-2, is NAGVMQNPRHLVRRRGQEARLRCSPMKGHSHVYWYRQLPEEGLKFMVYLQKENIIDESGMPKERFSAEFPKEGPSILRIQQVVRGDSAAYFCASSIAGGTGELFFGEGSRLTVL.

This chain connects TRBV3-1 (or the pseudogene TRBV3-2) to TRBJ2-2; D is unresolved. The germline V gene encodes CDR1 LGHDT and CDR2 YNNKEL (reference sequence). V was clipped by 2 bases and J by 3 bases, with 4 bases between them. The CDR3 loop spans 13 amino acids. This CDR3 reads CASSQRDTGELFF. CDR3 DNA: TGTGCCAGCAGCCAACGGGACACCGGGGAGCTGTTTTTT.

The chain couples TRBV28 to TRBJ1-3; D perhaps matches TRBD1 (6 bases). Germline V gene lookup returns CDR1 MDHEN and CDR2 SYDVKM. The V end lost 4 bases, the J end lost 5 bases, and 15 bases lay between the germline ends. The CDR3 has 15 residues. The CDR3 is CASSSPGTPRNTIYF. DNA for the CDR3: TGTGCCAGCAGTTCTCCCGGGACACCTAGAAACACCATATATTTT.

This sequence joins TRBV4-2 and TRBJ2-3, with 7 bases aligning to TRBD2. Germline CDR1 is LGHNA and CDR2 is YNFKEQ. The CDR3 has 17 residues. The V segment lost 3 bases and the J segment 5 bases; nucleotides outside the gene matches: 14. CDR3 bases: TGTGCCAGCAGCCAGGGGAGGGAGGCGAATAGTGGAGATACGCAGTATTTT. It is translated as CASSQGREANSGDTQYF.

The rearrangement links TRBV18 to TRBJ1-2; maybe TRBD1 (6 bases). Germline-derived CDR1 and CDR2 are KGHSH and LQKENI. Trimming shortened V by 3 bases and J by 4 bases, and 9 bases separated the two germline ends. This CDR3 region has 13 residues. This CDR3 reads CASSPEDSYGYTF. CDR3 nucleotides: TGTGCCAGCTCACCCGAGGACAGCTATGGCTACACCTTC.

The genes are TRBV30 and TRBJ1-5; 11 bases align to TRBD1. V lost 3 bases and J lost 4; bases outside the gene matches: 2. Germline lookup yields CDR1 GTSNPN and CDR2 SVGIG (reference sequence). This CDR3 comprises 14 residues. The CDR3 DNA follows: TGTGCCTGGAGCGGGACAGGGGGGAATCAGCCCCAGCATTTT. Protein: CAWSGTGGNQPQHF.